The entry below gives a single TCR beta chain sequence along with its context. There are 15 residues in the CDR3. With V trimmed by 0 bases and J by 5 bases, 5 bases remained unmatched. The germline CDR1 and CDR2 sequences are SGHTA and FQGNSA. This table comes from immunoSEQ multiplex PCR, and its TCRdb copy is limited to in-frame clones, with some not included. The data show 40,000 to 55,000 clones, around 90% seen once. These data are taken from a study of blood T cell repertoires in COVID-19. V and J are TRBV7-2 and TRBJ2-5; TRBD2 aligns across 8 bases. The sequence derives from a human donor in a cohort sampled during active COVID-19. Source material: peripheral blood. CDR3 loop: CASSLARGAWETQYF. In DNA, the CDR3 is TGTGCCAGCAGCTTAGCGCGGGGGGCCTGGGAGACCCAGTACTTC.